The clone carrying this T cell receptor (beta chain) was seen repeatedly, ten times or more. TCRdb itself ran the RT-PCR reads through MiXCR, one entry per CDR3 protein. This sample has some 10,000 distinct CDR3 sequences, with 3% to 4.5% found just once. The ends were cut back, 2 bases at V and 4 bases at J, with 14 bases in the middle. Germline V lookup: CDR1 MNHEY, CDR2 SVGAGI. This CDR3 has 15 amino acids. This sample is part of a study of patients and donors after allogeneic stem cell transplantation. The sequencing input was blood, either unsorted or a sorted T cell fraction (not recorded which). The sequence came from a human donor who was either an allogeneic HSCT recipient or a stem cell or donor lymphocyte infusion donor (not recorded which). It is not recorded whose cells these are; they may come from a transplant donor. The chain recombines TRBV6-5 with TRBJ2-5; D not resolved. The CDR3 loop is CASSYLDRSGETQYF. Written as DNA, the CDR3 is TGTGCCAGCAGTTACCTGGACCGGTCGGGAGAGACCCAGTACTTC.